The entry that follows covers one TCR beta chain sequence. Its cognate antigen is unknown. The donors were healthy bone marrow donors. Despite likely unrecorded immune exposures, the donors were nominally healthy at the time of sampling. This sample stems from a study of cytomegalovirus exposure and HLA in healthy donors. Regarding the study as a whole: An analysis that came later showed most CMV-associated TCR beta chains appearing HLA-restricted. The study found most TCR sequences rare, yet found some public TCRs in many donors.

Vbeta (60) and Jbeta (13) primers were used in the PCR. Produced via immunoSEQ multiplex PCR; TCRdb's table is partial and in-frame only. Of 100,000 to 150,000 clones in the sample, 65% to 80% were seen once. Germline-derived CDR1 and CDR2 are SGHVS and FQNEAQ. There are 13 residues in the CDR3. Between the trimmed V and J ends, which lost 6 bases and 5 bases, there was a span of 13 bases. This TCR came from a woman aged 18-30 years in good health and CMV-seronegative. Specimen: PBMCs. The chain combines TRBV7-8 with TRBJ2-5, with TRBD1 as a possible D gene (6 bases). The CDR3 coding sequence is TGTGCCAGCAGTTCAGGGGTCTCGGAGACCCAGTACTTC. Its protein product is CASSSGVSETQYF.